This T cell receptor beta chain emerged from a study of vaccination effects on CD4 cells after COVID-19. The study, taken as a whole, reports: Marked clonal contraction of both clone types appeared late after vaccination.

Assay used: immunoSEQ multiplex PCR; TCRdb lists only in-frame clones, some missing. In the table there are 20,000 to 30,000 clones, approximately 70% of which are singletons. As concerns this clone: Its target is unknown.

The CDR3 totals 17 residues. From germline, CDR1 is LGHNA and CDR2 YNFKEQ. The trim removed 3 bases at V and 8 bases at J, leaving 10 bases unmatched. Under the ViraFEST assay, PBMC were stimulated with viral peptide pools so that antigen-specific CD4+ T cells expanded. Sequencing was performed afterwards. CD4+ T cells were isolated after 10 days of culture. Their SARS-CoV-2 infection, verified by PCR, occurred between March and December 2020. IL-2 medium supplanted half the medium on days 3 and 7. The receptor was isolated from a human donor who had a prior SARS-CoV-2 infection. Sequenced here: CD4+ T cells from PBMCs cultured with SARS-CoV-2 spike peptides, sampled before COVID-19 vaccination. This chain connects TRBV4-2 to TRBJ2-1; 13 nucleotides agree with TRBD2. CDR3 DNA: TGTGCCAGCAGCCAGGTCTCCGGGACTAGCGGGATCTATGAGCAGTTCTTC. It encodes CASSQVSGTSGIYEQFF.